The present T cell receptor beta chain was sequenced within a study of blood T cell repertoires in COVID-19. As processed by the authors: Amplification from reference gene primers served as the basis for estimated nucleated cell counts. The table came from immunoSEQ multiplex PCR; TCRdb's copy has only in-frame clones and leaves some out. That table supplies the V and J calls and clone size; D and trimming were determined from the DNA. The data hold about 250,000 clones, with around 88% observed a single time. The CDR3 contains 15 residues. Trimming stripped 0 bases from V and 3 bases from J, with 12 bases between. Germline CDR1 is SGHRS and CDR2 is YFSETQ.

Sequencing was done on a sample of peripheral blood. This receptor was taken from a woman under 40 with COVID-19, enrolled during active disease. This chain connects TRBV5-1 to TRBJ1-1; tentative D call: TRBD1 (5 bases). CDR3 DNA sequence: TGCGCCAGCAGCTTGGTGGTAGGGGAGGACACTGAAGCTTTCTTT. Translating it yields CASSLVVGEDTEAFF. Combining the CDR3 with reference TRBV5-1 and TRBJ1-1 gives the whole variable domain KAGVTQTPRYLIKTRGQQVTLSCSPISGHRSVSWYQQTPGQGLQFLFEYFSETQRNKGNFPGRFSGRQFSNSRSEMNVSTLELGDSALYLCASSLVVGEDTEAFFGQGTRLTVV.